The 3 T cell receptor beta chains presented below share a single source sample, sequenced in a study of shared T cell receptors in the human thymus (dated by TCRdb to the early 2020s). The library was obtained by the immunoSEQ multiplex PCR assay. TCRdb carries this immuneACCESS record with in-frame sequences only. Its versions omit some clonotypes, under half of them owing to an unresolved V gene in the studies checked, with the rest unexplained. The sample table shows around 340,000 clones, and 95% are seen once. Of the sample, approximately 0.02% is held by the ten largest clones. Sequencing was carried out using thymocytes. The receptors shown here come from a human donor.

The gene calls are TRBV4-2 and TRBJ2-1, with TRBD2 matching over 12 bases. The CDR3 covers 19 residues. The ends lost 3 bases at V and 1 base at J; junction bases unmatched: 10. CDR1 LGHNA and CDR2 YNFKEQ come from the germline V gene. The CDR3 loop reads CASSQEMGTSGPSYNEQFF. CDR3 sequence (DNA): TGTGCCAGCAGCCAGGAAATGGGGACTAGCGGGCCATCCTACAATGAGCAGTTCTTC.

The chain is built from TRBV11-3 and TRBJ1-2; 9 bases line up with TRBD1. The V gene end was trimmed by 4 bases and the J gene end by 4 bases; junction bases not matched to a gene: 7. This CDR3 is built from 15 residues. The germline CDR1 and CDR2 sequences are SGHNT and YENEEA. The CDR3 loop reads CASSSRDRAPYGYTF. The CDR3 nucleotides are TGTGCCAGCAGCTCTCGGGACAGGGCCCCCTATGGCTACACCTTC.

This sequence joins TRBV28 and TRBJ1-5; D perhaps matches TRBD1 (5 bases). There are 16 residues in the CDR3. Germline V gene sequence: CDR1 MDHEN, CDR2 SYDVKM. The ends were cut back, 2 bases at V and 4 bases at J, with 15 bases in the middle. The CDR3 protein is CASSLIATGTNQPQHF. CDR3 nucleotide sequence: TGTGCCAGCAGTTTAATCGCCACAGGTACGAATCAGCCCCAGCATTTT.